A selection of T cell receptor beta chains follows, all from one sample in a study of blood T cell repertoires in COVID-19. Only in-frame clones appear in the TCRdb table, and some are missing; sequencing was by immunoSEQ multiplex PCR. The top ten clones hold under 2% of a sample with roughly 240,000 clones, around four fifths of them seen once. What was sequenced was peripheral blood. The receptors here all came from a woman older than 75 with acute or convalescent COVID-19. Each CDR3 is given with its conserved first and last residue. Each record gives: J gene, V gene, clone size, D gene, CDR3 DNA, CDR3 protein. D genes are given only for firm matches. Clone sizes are given selectively: once, few, many, or a class where the clone is expanded.

TRBJ2-1 | TRBV7-2 | - | - | TGTGCCAGCAGCTCCTTCCCGGAGCTCCACTACAATGAGCAGTTCTTC | CASSSFPELHYNEQFF
TRBJ2-5 | TRBV6-5 | - | TRBD2 | TGTGCCAGCAGTTACGGGAGGGCCGGCTCGGAGACCCAGTACTTC | CASSYGRAGSETQYF
TRBJ2-3 | TRBV9 | - | TRBD2 | TGTGCCAGCAGCCCGCGACTAGCGGGGGGCCCCACAGATACGCAGTATTTT | CASSPRLAGGPTDTQYF
TRBJ2-5 | TRBV9 | - | - | TGTGCCAGCAGCGTAGAAATAACCGGGGGAGAGACCCAGTACTTC | CASSVEITGGETQYF
TRBJ2-3 | TRBV27 | - | TRBD1 | TGTGCCAGCAGTATGGACAGGAGATTCAGCACAGATACGCAGTATTTT | CASSMDRRFSTDTQYF
TRBJ2-3 | TRBV10-3 | - | TRBD2 | TGTGCCATGGCGGGGGGGCTGGCAGATACGCAGTATTTT | CAMAGGLADTQYF
TRBJ1-3 | TRBV3-1/TRBV3-2 | - | - | TGTGCCAGCAGCCCACTTACGAGCTCTGGAAACACCATATATTTT | CASSPLTSSGNTIYF
TRBJ2-1 | TRBV5-4 | - | - | TGTGCCAGCAGCTCCGGAGGGCCGTACTACAATGAGCAGTTCTTC | CASSSGGPYYNEQFF
TRBJ2-1 | TRBV3-1/TRBV3-2 | - | - | TGTGCCAGCAGCCAACTCACAGAAGCCTACAATGAGCAGTTCTTC | CASSQLTEAYNEQFF
TRBJ1-1 | TRBV27 | - | TRBD1 | TGTGCCAGCAGCTATAATACAGGGGGCGCAGCTTTCTTT | CASSYNTGGAAFF
TRBJ2-5 | TRBV7-2 | - | TRBD2 | TGTGCCAGCAGCTTTCGACTAGCGGGGGTTATAGAGACCCAGTACTTC | CASSFRLAGVIETQYF
TRBJ2-1 | TRBV28 | once | - | TGTGCCAGCAGTTTCGGTACTAGCTTTTACAATGAGCAGTTCTTC | CASSFGTSFYNEQFF
TRBJ2-7 | TRBV14 | - | - | TGTGCCAGCAGCCAGCGGGGTATTACATTGGAGCAGTACTTC | CASSQRGITLEQYF
TRBJ1-3 | TRBV2 | - | - | TGTGCCAGCAGGGGATACAGGGCCGCTGGAAACACCATATATTTT | CASRGYRAAGNTIYF
TRBJ1-2 | TRBV29-1 | - | - | TGCAGCGTTTCCTTCGGGGATTATGGCTACACCTTC | CSVSFGDYGYTF
TRBJ1-4 | TRBV30 | once | - | TGTGCCTGGAGGACAGGCGCGGTGGAAAAACTGTTTTTT | CAWRTGAVEKLFF
TRBJ2-5 | TRBV9 | - | - | TGTGCCAGCAGCGTAGCTACCCACCAAGAGACCCAGTACTTC | CASSVATHQETQYF
TRBJ2-2 | TRBV28 | once | - | TGTGCCAGCAGTTTCCGGAACACCGGGGAGCTGTTTTTT | CASSFRNTGELFF
TRBJ2-1 | TRBV7-9 | once | - | TGTGCCAGCAGCTTAGTCCCTGCGCGCAATGAGCAGTTCTTC | CASSLVPARNEQFF
TRBJ2-1 | TRBV7-2 | - | TRBD2 | TGTGCCAGCAGCATAGGACTAGCGGGAGGGAACAATGAGCAGTTCTTC | CASSIGLAGGNNEQFF
TRBJ2-1 | TRBV5-1 | - | TRBD1 | TGCGCCAGCAGCCCCGGGACAGGGTGGACTGAGCAGTTCTTC | CASSPGTGWTEQFF
TRBJ1-6 | TRBV6-1 | - | - | TGTGCCAGCAGCCCCAGTGACGGAGATTCACCCCTCCACTTT | CASSPSDGDSPLHF
TRBJ1-2 | TRBV30 | - | - | TGTGCCTGGAGGGTCCGGGGGATGAGGGGCTACACCTTC | CAWRVRGMRGYTF
TRBJ2-3 | TRBV7-2 | - | TRBD2 | TGTGCCAGCAGCTTAGGAGCGGGGGGCACAGATACGCAGTATTTT | CASSLGAGGTDTQYF
TRBJ2-6 | TRBV4-2 | - | - | TGTGCCAGCAGCCAAAGAGGCGGGGCGGGGGCCAACGTCCTGACTTTC | CASSQRGGAGANVLTF
TRBJ2-2 | TRBV6-5 | - | TRBD2 | TGTGCCAGCAGTTTCGGACTAGCGGTGAACACCGGGGAGCTGTTTTTT | CASSFGLAVNTGELFF
TRBJ2-7 | TRBV21-1 | - | - | TGTGCCAGCAGCCTTCTTGGGACAGGGTCAAACTTCTACGAGCAGTACTTC | CASSLLGTGSNFYEQYF
TRBJ2-2 | TRBV29-1 | - | TRBD2 | TGCAGCGTTGGTACTAGCGGGAGGGCCGGGGAGCTGTTTTTT | CSVGTSGRAGELFF
TRBJ2-1 | TRBV7-3 | - | TRBD1 | TGTGCCAGCAGCTCCGAAGGGGGCACTTCCTACAATGAGCAGTTCTTC | CASSSEGGTSYNEQFF
TRBJ1-4 | TRBV28 | - | TRBD1 | TGTGCCAGCAGGACAGGGGGCGGCTCTAGAGAAAAACTGTTTTTT | CASRTGGGSREKLFF
TRBJ2-5 | TRBV7-9 | - | - | TGTGCCAGCAGCGCTACGGGAGCGGCCCAAGAGACCCAGTACTTC | CASSATGAAQETQYF
TRBJ1-2 | TRBV6-5 | - | - | TGTGCCAGCAATGCTTTCGGACAGATCTATGGCTACACCTTC | CASNAFGQIYGYTF
TRBJ2-1 | TRBV5-1 | - | - | TGCGCCAGCAGCTTGGCGGAGGCGTCGGTCCATGAGCAGTTCTTC | CASSLAEASVHEQFF
TRBJ2-7 | TRBV27 | - | TRBD1 | TGTGCCAGCAGTTCCCCGGGCAGGGGGCGCGACGAGCAGTACTTC | CASSSPGRGRDEQYF
TRBJ2-7 | TRBV28 | - | TRBD1 | TGTGCCAGCAGTATGAGGACAGGGAATGACGAGCAGTACTTC | CASSMRTGNDEQYF
TRBJ1-1 | TRBV4-1 | - | - | TGCGCCAGCACCCTGGGGGCCGCCGGAAACACTGAAGCTTTCTTT | CASTLGAAGNTEAFF
TRBJ1-1 | TRBV7-9 | once | TRBD1 | TGTGCCAGCAGCTTAGAAGACAGGGGCACTGAAGCTTTCTTT | CASSLEDRGTEAFF
TRBJ2-1 | TRBV18 | - | TRBD2 | TGTGCCAGCTCACCGTCGGCTAGCGGGGGGGCCGGTGAGCAGTTCTTC | CASSPSASGGAGEQFF
TRBJ1-5 | TRBV10-3 | - | - | TGTGCCATCAGTGCAGGACAAGAAAATCAGCCCCAGCATTTT | CAISAGQENQPQHF
TRBJ1-2 | TRBV3-1/TRBV3-2 | once | - | TGTGCCAGCAGCTTGCAGGGCAGCTATGGCTACACCTTC | CASSLQGSYGYTF
TRBJ2-2 | TRBV19 | - | - | TGTGCCAGCAGGGTAGTTGACACCGGGGAGCTGTTTTTT | CASRVVDTGELFF
TRBJ2-2 | TRBV4-3 | - | TRBD2 | TGCGCCAGCAGCCAGGGCACGGGACTAGCGGTGGTCGGGGAGCTGTTTTTT | CASSQGTGLAVVGELFF
TRBJ1-5 | TRBV7-8 | - | TRBD1 | TGTGCCAGCAGCTTTACAGGGACAGCAAATCAGCCCCAGCATTTT | CASSFTGTANQPQHF
TRBJ1-3 | TRBV27 | - | TRBD1 | TGTGCCAGCAGTTTAGGGACAGGGGGATCCACCATATATTTT | CASSLGTGGSTIYF
TRBJ2-7 | TRBV4-1 | - | TRBD1 | TGCGCCAGCAGCCAAGGACAGGGTACCTACGAGCAGTACTTC | CASSQGQGTYEQYF
TRBJ2-7 | TRBV13 | - | TRBD2 | TGTGCCAGCAGCTTAGGAGCGGGAGTATATTCCTACGAGCAGTACTTC | CASSLGAGVYSYEQYF
TRBJ2-1 | TRBV5-1 | - | TRBD1 | TGCGCCAGCAGCCCGGGACAGGGGGGCTCCTACAATGAGCAGTTCTTC | CASSPGQGGSYNEQFF
TRBJ2-3 | TRBV4-3 | - | - | TGCGCCAGCAGCCAAACCCTAGCGACTAGCACAGATACGCAGTATTTT | CASSQTLATSTDTQYF
TRBJ1-1 | TRBV18 | - | - | TGTGCCAGCTCACCCCCGGACTTAATGAACACTGAAGCTTTCTTT | CASSPPDLMNTEAFF
TRBJ1-1 | TRBV2 | few | TRBD1 | TGTGCCAGCAGAAACAGGGGGGGACGAACTGAAGCTTTCTTT | CASRNRGGRTEAFF
TRBJ1-2 | TRBV3-1/TRBV3-2 | - | TRBD1 | TGTGCCAGCAGCCAAGAGGGGACAGGCTATGGCTACACCTTC | CASSQEGTGYGYTF
TRBJ1-6 | TRBV30 | - | - | TGTGCCTGGACAGTAAGGGGGATCAATTCACCCCTCCACTTT | CAWTVRGINSPLHF
TRBJ1-2 | TRBV18 | - | - | TGTGCCAGCTCACCCGTCATGGGCCGGTCTAACTATGGCTACACCTTC | CASSPVMGRSNYGYTF
TRBJ1-2 | TRBV5-4 | once | TRBD1 | TGTGCCAGCAGGTCTGGGACAGCTAACTATGGCTACACCTTC | CASRSGTANYGYTF
TRBJ1-2 | TRBV27 | - | - | TGTGCCAGCAGCCAAAACGCAGGCCCAAGGGGCTACACCTTC | CASSQNAGPRGYTF
TRBJ2-5 | TRBV27 | - | - | TGTGCCAGCAGCCAGGACTGGGAAGAGACCCAGTACTTC | CASSQDWEETQYF
TRBJ1-6 | TRBV9 | once | - | TGTGCCAGCAGCGCCGGACAGTACCCCCTCCACTTT | CASSAGQYPLHF
TRBJ1-5 | TRBV5-1 | - | - | TGCGCCAGCAGCTTGGACGGACTGAATCAGCCCCAGCATTTT | CASSLDGLNQPQHF
TRBJ2-1 | TRBV7-9 | - | TRBD2 | TGTGCCAGCAGCTTAATCGGCGGGAGGGCCGCGAGCTCCTACAATGAGCAGTTCTTC | CASSLIGGRAASSYNEQFF
TRBJ2-7 | TRBV6-5 | - | TRBD1 | TGTGCCAGCAGTTACTCGGACAGGGGATACTACGAGCAGTACTTC | CASSYSDRGYYEQYF